This T cell receptor beta chain was sequenced during a study of blood T cell repertoires in COVID-19. Overall study: PBMCs, B-cell-depleted T cells, or T cells provided the cDNA or gDNA that made up the material.

CDR3 length equals 17 residues. The germline V gene encodes CDR1 SGHVS and CDR2 FQNEAQ. The V gene lost 0 bases and the J gene lost 2 bases, with 14 bases spanning the gap. In assigning cohorts, the study relied on participant-reported clinical history. The recovered donors of Cohort 3 showed two negative PCRs, clearance, or symptom resolution. Per the original data handling: Counts of nucleated cells, estimated from reference gene primer amplification, were obtained. Produced via immunoSEQ multiplex PCR; TCRdb's table is partial and in-frame only. V, J and clone size derive from that table, while D and trimming were established from the DNA sequence. Among 150,000 or so clones listed, roughly 80% were seen once.

The chain couples TRBV7-8 to TRBJ1-5; D gene ambiguous. This TCR came from a woman aged 50 to 60 who had recovered from COVID-19. The source material was PBMCs or T cells enriched from blood (not recorded which). The CDR3 reads CASSLARAGYGNQPQHF. The DNA for the CDR3 is TGTGCCAGCAGCTTAGCCCGGGCGGGGTATGGCAATCAGCCCCAGCATTTT.